The clone carrying this T cell receptor beta chain was found many times. As yet, its antigen is unknown. This sample is drawn from a study of T-cell reconstitution after alpha-beta-depleted transplantation in children. General study findings and limits: It was surviving recipient T cells and thymic progenitors that gave some patients high TCRbeta diversity at day 60. Expanded graft clones numbering several hundred reportedly gave rise to alpha-beta T cells about two months after transplant. Counts and diversity of T cells one year after transplant came mostly from newly produced T cells.

TCRbeta library construction was performed incorporating unique molecular identifiers. TCRdb fed the PCR reads into MiXCR, producing one record per CDR3 protein. The table lists 580,000 or so distinct CDR3 sequences, 20% to 25% of them singletons. CDR1 is DFQATT, CDR2 SNEGSKA, per germline (reference sequence). The CDR3 covers 19 residues. Trimming took off 0 bases at V and 0 bases at J, with 21 bases between the two ends. This rearrangement joins TRBV20-1 to TRBJ2-1; tentatively, D is TRBD1 (6 bases). This clonotype was obtained from a boy less than two years old who had a stem cell transplant for acute myeloid leukemia, so the T cells may come from the graft donor. This sample comprised PBMCs, mostly from graft donor cells, obtained 360 days after TCRalphabeta/CD19-depleted stem cell transplant. CDR3 protein: CSARDFGERKQGSYNEQFF. CDR3 nucleotide sequence: TGCAGTGCTAGAGATTTTGGCGAGCGGAAACAGGGCTCCTACAATGAGCAGTTCTTC.